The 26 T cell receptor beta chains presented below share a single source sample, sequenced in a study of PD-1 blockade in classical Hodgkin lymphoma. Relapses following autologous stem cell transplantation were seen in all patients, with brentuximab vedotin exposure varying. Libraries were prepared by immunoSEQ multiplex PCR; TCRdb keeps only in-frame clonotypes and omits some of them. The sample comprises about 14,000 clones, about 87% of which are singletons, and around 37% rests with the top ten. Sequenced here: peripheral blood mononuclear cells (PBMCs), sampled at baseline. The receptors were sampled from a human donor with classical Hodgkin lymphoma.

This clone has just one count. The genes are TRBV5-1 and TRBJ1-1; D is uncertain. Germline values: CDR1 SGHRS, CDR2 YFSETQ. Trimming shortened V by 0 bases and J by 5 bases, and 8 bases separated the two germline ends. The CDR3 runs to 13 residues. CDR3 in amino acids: CASSLVRETEAFF. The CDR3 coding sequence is TGCGCCAGCAGCTTGGTTCGGGAGACTGAAGCTTTCTTT.

The CDR3 here is CASSVVQSTFTGELFF. The CDR3, as DNA: TGTGCCAGCAGCGTAGTTCAATCGACATTTACCGGGGAGCTGTTTTTT. The genes are TRBV9 and TRBJ2-2; no clear D gene. This CDR3 is built from 16 residues. Trimming took 0 bases from V and 5 from J, leaving 14 bases between them. Germline-derived CDR1 and CDR2 are SGDLS and YYNGEE.

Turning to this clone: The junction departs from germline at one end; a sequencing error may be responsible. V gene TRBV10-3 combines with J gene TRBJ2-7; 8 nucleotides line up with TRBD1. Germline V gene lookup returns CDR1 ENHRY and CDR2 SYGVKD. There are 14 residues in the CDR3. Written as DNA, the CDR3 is TGTGCCAGCAGTGATTGGGCAGGGGGCCACGAGCAGTACTTC. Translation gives CASSDWAGGHEQYF.

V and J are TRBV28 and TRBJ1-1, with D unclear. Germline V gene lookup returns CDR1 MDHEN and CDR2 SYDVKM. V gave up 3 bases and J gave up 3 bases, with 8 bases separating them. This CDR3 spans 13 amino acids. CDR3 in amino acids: CASSLQAYTEAFF. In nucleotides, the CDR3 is TGTGCCAGCAGTTTGCAGGCGTACACTGAAGCTTTCTTT.

Written as DNA, the CDR3 is TGTGCCAGCAGCCGGGACCTTCAAGAGACCCAGTACTTC. Translated: CASSRDLQETQYF. V usage is TRBV11-2 and J usage is TRBJ2-5; D is perhaps TRBD1 or TRBD2 (5 bases each). This CDR3 has 13 residues. Trimming took 5 bases from V and 2 from J, leaving 9 bases between them. The germline V gene encodes CDR1 SGHAT and CDR2 FQNNGV.

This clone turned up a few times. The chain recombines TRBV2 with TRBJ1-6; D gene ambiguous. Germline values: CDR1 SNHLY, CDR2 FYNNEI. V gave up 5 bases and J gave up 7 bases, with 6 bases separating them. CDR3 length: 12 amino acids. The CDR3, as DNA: TGTGCCAGCAGTCTTAGCAATTCACCCCTCCACTTT. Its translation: CASSLSNSPLHF.

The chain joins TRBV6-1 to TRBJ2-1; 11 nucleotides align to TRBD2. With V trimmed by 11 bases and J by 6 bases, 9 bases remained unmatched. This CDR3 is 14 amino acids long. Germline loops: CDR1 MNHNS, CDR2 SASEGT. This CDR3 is CAGRGTSGSNEQFF. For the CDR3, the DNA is TGTGCCGGGAGGGGGACTAGCGGTAGCAATGAGCAGTTCTTC.

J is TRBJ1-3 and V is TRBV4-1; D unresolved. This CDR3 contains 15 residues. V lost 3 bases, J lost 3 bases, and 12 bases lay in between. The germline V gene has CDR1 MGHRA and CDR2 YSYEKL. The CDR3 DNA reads TGCGCCAGCAGCCACTGGACCGGGGATGGAAACACCATATATTTT. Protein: CASSHWTGDGNTIYF.

The CDR3 spells CASSLQGFQETQYF. The CDR3 region has the DNA TGTGCCAGCAGTTTACAGGGGTTCCAAGAGACCCAGTACTTC. This sequence joins TRBV7-9 and TRBJ2-5, with 7 nucleotides matching TRBD1. The CDR3 runs 14 residues. Germline values: CDR1 SEHNR, CDR2 FQNEAQ (reference sequence). Trimming took 6 bases from V and 1 from J; bases not matched to a gene: 5.

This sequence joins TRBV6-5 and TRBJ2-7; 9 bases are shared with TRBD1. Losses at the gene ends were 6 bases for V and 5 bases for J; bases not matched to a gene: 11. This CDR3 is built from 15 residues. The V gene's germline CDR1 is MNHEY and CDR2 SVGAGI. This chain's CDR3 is CASRKTYRGRHEQYF. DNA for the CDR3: TGTGCCAGCAGAAAGACCTACAGGGGGCGCCACGAGCAGTACTTC.

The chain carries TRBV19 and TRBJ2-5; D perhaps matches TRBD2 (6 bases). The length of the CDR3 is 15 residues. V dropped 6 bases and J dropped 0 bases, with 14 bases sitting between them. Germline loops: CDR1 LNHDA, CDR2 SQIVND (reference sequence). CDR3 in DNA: TGTGCCAGTAGGAGGACTATATCGTACCAAGAGACCCAGTACTTC. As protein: CASRRTISYQETQYF.

The CDR3 reads CATSRGYQETQYF. CDR3 DNA sequence: TGTGCCACCAGCAGAGGTTACCAAGAGACCCAGTACTTC. The chain combines TRBV15 with TRBJ2-5; D is ambiguous. V was pared by 1 base and J by 0 bases, with 3 bases between. Per the germline V gene, CDR1 is LNHNV and CDR2 is YYDKDF (reference sequence). The CDR3 totals 13 residues.

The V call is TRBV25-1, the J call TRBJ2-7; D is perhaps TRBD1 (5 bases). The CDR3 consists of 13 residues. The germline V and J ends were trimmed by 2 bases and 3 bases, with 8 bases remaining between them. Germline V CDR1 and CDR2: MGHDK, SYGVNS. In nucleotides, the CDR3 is TGTGCCAGCAGTGAACCAGGGTACTACGAGCAGTACTTC. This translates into CASSEPGYYEQYF.

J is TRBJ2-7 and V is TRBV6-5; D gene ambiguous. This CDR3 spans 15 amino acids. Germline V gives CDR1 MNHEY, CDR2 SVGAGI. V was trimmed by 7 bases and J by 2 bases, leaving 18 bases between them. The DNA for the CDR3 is TGTGCCAGCATCCAAAGGCTCCCTGGCGCCTACGAGCAGTACTTC. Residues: CASIQRLPGAYEQYF.

The CDR3 protein is CSAGWESEQYF. The DNA of the CDR3 is TGCAGTGCCGGGTGGGAGTCCGAGCAGTACTTC. The rearrangement links TRBV20-1 to TRBJ2-7, with TRBD2 as a possible D gene (5 bases). The germline CDR1 and CDR2 sequences are DFQATT and SNEGSKA (reference sequence). Trimming cost V 6 bases and J 6 bases, with 12 bases left between them. CDR3 length: 11 residues.

CDR3 nucleotides: TGTGCCAGCAGTGAACAGGGGGCGCGAACCGGGGAGCTGTTTTTT. Protein: CASSEQGARTGELFF. The chain joins TRBV6-1 to TRBJ2-2, with 8 nucleotides matching TRBD1. The CDR3 extends over 15 amino acids. Looked up from germline, CDR1 is MNHNS and CDR2 is SASEGT. The V and J ends lost 2 bases and 5 bases, in that order; junction bases with no gene match: 4.

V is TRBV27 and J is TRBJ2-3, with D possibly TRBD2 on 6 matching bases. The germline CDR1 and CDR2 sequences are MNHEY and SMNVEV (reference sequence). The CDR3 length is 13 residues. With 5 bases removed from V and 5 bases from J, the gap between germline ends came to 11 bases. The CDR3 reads CASSPAGRDTQYF. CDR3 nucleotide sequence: TGTGCCAGCAGTCCGGCGGGAAGAGATACGCAGTATTTT.

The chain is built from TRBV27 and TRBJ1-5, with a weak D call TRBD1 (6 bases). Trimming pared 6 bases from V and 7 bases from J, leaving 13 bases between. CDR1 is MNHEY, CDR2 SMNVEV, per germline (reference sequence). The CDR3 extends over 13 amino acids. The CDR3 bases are TGTGCCAGCAGGACAGGTGGAAGCCAGCCCCAGCATTTT. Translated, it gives CASRTGGSQPQHF.

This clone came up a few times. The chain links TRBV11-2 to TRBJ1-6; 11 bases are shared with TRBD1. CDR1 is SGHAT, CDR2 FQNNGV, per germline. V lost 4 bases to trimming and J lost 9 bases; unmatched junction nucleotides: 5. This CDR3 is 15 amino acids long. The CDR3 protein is CASSSGQGASSPLHF. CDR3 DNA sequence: TGTGCCAGCAGCTCTGGACAGGGGGCGAGTTCACCCCTCCACTTT.

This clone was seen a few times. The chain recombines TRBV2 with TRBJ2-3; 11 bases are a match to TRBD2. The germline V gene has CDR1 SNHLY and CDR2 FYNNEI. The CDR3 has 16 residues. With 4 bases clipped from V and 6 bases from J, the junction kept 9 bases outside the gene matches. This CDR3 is CASSGGSGGAADTQYF. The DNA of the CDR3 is TGTGCCAGCAGTGGCGGTAGCGGGGGGGCTGCTGATACGCAGTATTTT.

CDR3: CASSRGTGVLLEQYF. For the CDR3, the DNA is TGTGCCAGCAGCCGGGGGACAGGGGTTCTTCTCGAGCAGTACTTC. The chain combines TRBV28 with TRBJ2-7, with TRBD1 identical over 10 bases. Germline CDR1 is MDHEN and CDR2 is SYDVKM. The CDR3 spans 15 residues. V shed 6 bases, J shed 6 bases, and the junction held 11 bases outside the gene matches.

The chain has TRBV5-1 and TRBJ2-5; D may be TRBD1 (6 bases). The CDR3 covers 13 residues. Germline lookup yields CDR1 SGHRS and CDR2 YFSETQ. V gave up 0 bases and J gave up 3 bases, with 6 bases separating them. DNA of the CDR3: TGCGCCAGCAGCTTGGGGACAGAAGAGACCCAGTACTTC. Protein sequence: CASSLGTEETQYF.

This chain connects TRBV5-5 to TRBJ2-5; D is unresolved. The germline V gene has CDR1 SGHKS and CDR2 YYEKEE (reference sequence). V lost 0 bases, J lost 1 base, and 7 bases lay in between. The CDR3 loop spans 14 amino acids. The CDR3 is CASSLDNTQETQYF. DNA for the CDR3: TGTGCCAGCAGCTTGGACAACACCCAAGAGACCCAGTACTTC.

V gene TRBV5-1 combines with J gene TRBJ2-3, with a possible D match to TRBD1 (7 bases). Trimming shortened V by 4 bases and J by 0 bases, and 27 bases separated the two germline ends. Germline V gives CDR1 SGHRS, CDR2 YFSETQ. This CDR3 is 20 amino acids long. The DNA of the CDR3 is TGCGCCAGCAGCAGGGGGGTGGGACAGCCCCTTCATATTAGCACAGATACGCAGTATTTT. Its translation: CASSRGVGQPLHISTDTQYF.

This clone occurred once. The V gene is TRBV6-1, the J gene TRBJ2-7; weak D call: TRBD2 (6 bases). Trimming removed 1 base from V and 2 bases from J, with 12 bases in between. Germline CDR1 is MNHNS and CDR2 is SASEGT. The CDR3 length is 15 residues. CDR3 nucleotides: TGTGCCAGCAGTGAAGGGGCCGCGGGGCCCTACGAGCAGTACTTC. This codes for CASSEGAAGPYEQYF.

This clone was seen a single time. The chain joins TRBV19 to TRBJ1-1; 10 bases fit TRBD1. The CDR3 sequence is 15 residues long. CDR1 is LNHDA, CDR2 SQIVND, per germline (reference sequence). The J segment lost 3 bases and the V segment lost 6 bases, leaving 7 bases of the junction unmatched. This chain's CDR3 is CASRPRTGGDTEAFF. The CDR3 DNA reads TGTGCCAGTAGGCCGCGGACAGGGGGGGACACTGAAGCTTTCTTT.